This TCR beta chain was retrieved from a study of blood T cells in healthy people across ages. The V gene's germline CDR1 is SGDLS and CDR2 YYNGEE. This CDR3 has 15 amino acids. The V end lost 4 bases, the J end lost 2 bases, and 16 bases lay between the germline ends. A second PCR, run for 7 to 11 cycles, used a sample-barcoded 5' primer plus a J-beta primer mix. Sequencing yielded, for each sample, at least 2.5 million paired-end reads carrying CDR3. TCRdb re-analysed the 5' RACE reads in MiXCR, keeping a single row per CDR3 protein. The sample records 700,000 to 950,000 distinct CDR3 sequences, roughly 41% being singletons.

The sequence was obtained from a woman aged 55-75 years in good health. V and J are TRBV9 and TRBJ2-7, with D unresolved. The sample comprised blood. CDR3 protein: CASSPRTDPTYEQYF. CDR3 nucleotides: TGTGCCAGCAGCCCCCGGACGGACCCCACCTACGAGCAGTACTTC.